The 24 T cell receptor beta chains below come from one sample, sequenced in a study of blood T cell repertoires in COVID-19. TCRdb's copy holds only in-frame clones and misses some; the assay was immunoSEQ multiplex PCR. The sample shows approximately 80,000 clones, about three quarters of them seen only once. The sequenced material came from peripheral blood. All receptors come from a man aged 50 to 59 with active or convalescent COVID-19.

This clone was counted a single time. The rearrangement uses TRBV3-1 (or the pseudogene TRBV3-2) and TRBJ1-3; D gene ambiguous. This CDR3 spans 14 amino acids. Germline V gives CDR1 LGHDT, CDR2 YNNKEL (reference sequence). V lost 4 bases and J lost 7, with 14 bases in between. The CDR3 bases are TGTGCCAGCAGCCCGTCGGCGGGCAGCAACACCATATATTTT. The encoded protein is CASSPSAGSNTIYF.

V and J are TRBV19 and TRBJ1-1; D might be TRBD1 (5 bases). Germline values: CDR1 LNHDA, CDR2 SQIVND (reference sequence). Deletions cut 5 bases from V and 1 base from J, with 11 bases between. This CDR3 is 14 amino acids long. For the CDR3, the DNA is TGTGCCAGTAGTTGGCGGGACGAGAACACTGAAGCTTTCTTT. Amino acid sequence: CASSWRDENTEAFF.

CDR3 loop: CASSQGFLSSAPAFF. The CDR3 DNA follows: TGTGCCAGCAGCCAAGGATTCTTATCGAGTGCGCCGGCTTTCTTT. V is TRBV3-1 (or the pseudogene TRBV3-2) and J is TRBJ1-1, with D hard to call. CDR1 is LGHDT, CDR2 YNNKEL, per germline (reference sequence). The ends were cut back, 1 base at V and 11 bases at J, with 20 bases in the middle. The CDR3 is made up of 15 amino acids.

The rearrangement uses TRBV6-5 and TRBJ2-2; 7 nucleotides match TRBD1. CDR3 length: 15 residues. CDR1 is MNHEY, CDR2 SVGAGI, per germline. With V trimmed by 2 bases and J by 2 bases, 2 bases remained unmatched. CDR3 amino acids: CASSYGTDNTGELFF. CDR3 DNA sequence: TGTGCCAGCAGTTACGGGACAGATAACACCGGGGAGCTGTTTTTT.

The chain carries TRBV19 and TRBJ1-2; the D is unclear. Trimming took off 3 bases at V and 8 bases at J, with 19 bases between the two ends. CDR3 length equals 15 residues. CDR1 is LNHDA and CDR2 is SQIVND in the germline V gene (reference sequence). The CDR3 loop is CASSIESPGREGYTF. The DNA of the CDR3 is TGTGCCAGTAGTATTGAGAGCCCAGGCCGAGAAGGCTACACCTTC. The full variable domain, completed using reference TRBV19 and TRBJ1-2, is DGGITQSPKYLFRKEGQNVTLSCEQNLNHDAMYWYRQDPGQGLRLIYYSQIVNDFQKGDIAEGYSVSREKKESFPLTVTSAQKNPTAFYLCASSIESPGREGYTFGSGTRLTVV.

J is TRBJ2-3 and V is TRBV2, with D possibly TRBD1 on 5 matching bases. The germline V gene encodes CDR1 SNHLY and CDR2 FYNNEI. CDR3 size: 11 residues. The V gene lost 5 bases and the J gene lost 10 bases, with 10 bases spanning the gap. CDR3 nucleotides: TGTGCCAGCAGTCCTTTAGGGGCGCAGTATTTT. Translating it yields CASSPLGAQYF. Based on the CDR3 plus reference TRBV2 and TRBJ2-3, the full variable domain is EPEVTQTPSHQVTQMGQEVILRCVPISNHLYFYWYRQILGQKVEFLVSFYNNEISEKSEIFDDQFSVERPDGSNFTLKIRSTKLEDSAMYFCASSPLGAQYFGPGTRLTVL.

V and J are TRBV4-2 and TRBJ2-5; weak D call: TRBD2 (7 bases). The CDR3 sequence is 17 residues long. Germline V gene sequence: CDR1 LGHNA, CDR2 YNFKEQ. Trimming removed 2 bases from V and 2 bases from J, with 18 bases in between. This CDR3 is CASSQSARGLGQETQYF. The CDR3 DNA reads TGTGCCAGCAGCCAATCCGCGCGGGGGCTGGGGCAAGAGACCCAGTACTTC.

The chain combines TRBV3-1 (or the pseudogene TRBV3-2) with TRBJ2-5, with D unresolved. Trimming took off 5 bases at V and 3 bases at J, with 7 bases between the two ends. From germline, CDR1 is LGHDT and CDR2 YNNKEL (reference sequence). The CDR3 extends over 12 amino acids. CDR3 residues: CASSEVKETQYF. CDR3 nucleotides: TGTGCCAGCAGCGAGGTGAAAGAGACCCAGTACTTC.

This clone was seen once. The chain carries TRBV4-1 and TRBJ2-3, with D unclear. In germline, CDR1 is MGHRA, CDR2 YSYEKL. The length of the CDR3 is 16 residues. Trimming took off 1 base at V and 0 bases at J, with 11 bases between the two ends. CDR3 region: CASSQVNLVSTDTQYF. Written as DNA, the CDR3 is TGCGCCAGCAGCCAAGTAAACTTGGTAAGCACAGATACGCAGTATTTT.

The chain carries TRBV6-4 and TRBJ2-3; 7 bases are shared with TRBD1. This CDR3 has 15 residues. V dropped 5 bases and J dropped 4; count of bases not matched to a gene: 9. The germline V gene encodes CDR1 MRHNA and CDR2 SNTAGT. CDR3 DNA sequence: TGTGCCAGCAGTCCAACGCGACAGGGATCAGATACGCAGTATTTT. As protein: CASSPTRQGSDTQYF.

The J gene is TRBJ2-2, the V gene TRBV6-5; TRBD1 matches 7 bases. V was clipped by 6 bases and J by 3 bases; unmatched bases: 7. CDR3 length equals 15 residues. Germline V gene lookup returns CDR1 MNHEY and CDR2 SVGAGI. The CDR3 DNA is TGTGCCAGCAGGCTCACAGGGGCGGACACCGGGGAGCTGTTTTTT. Protein product: CASRLTGADTGELFF.

The V and J genes are TRBV15 and TRBJ2-2; D not certain. The V gene lost 7 bases and the J gene lost 0 bases, with 9 bases spanning the gap. Germline V gene sequence: CDR1 LNHNV, CDR2 YYDKDF (reference sequence). CDR3 length: 14 amino acids. The CDR3 loop is CATTPVTNTGELFF. CDR3 in DNA: TGTGCCACCACTCCCGTAACGAACACCGGGGAGCTGTTTTTT.

This clone was detected once. The gene calls are TRBV12-3 or TRBV12-4 and TRBJ1-2; perhaps TRBD1 as D (5 bases). Trimming took off 3 bases at V and 6 bases at J, with 8 bases between the two ends. This CDR3 has 12 residues. CDR3 region: CASSLGGNGYTF. The CDR3 coding sequence is TGTGCCAGCAGTTTGGGGGGGAATGGCTACACCTTC.

This chain joins TRBV30 and TRBJ1-5; D remains ambiguous. V dropped 0 bases and J dropped 7 bases, with 13 bases sitting between them. Germline values: CDR1 GTSNPN, CDR2 SVGIG (reference sequence). This CDR3 spans 14 amino acids. In DNA, the CDR3 is TGTGCCTGGAGTGTATCGGGGAACGGGCAGCCCCAGCATTTT. This encodes CAWSVSGNGQPQHF.

The chain carries TRBV18 and TRBJ1-5, with 8 bases matching TRBD1. J lost 6 bases, V lost 6 bases, and 7 bases had no gene match. This CDR3 has 14 residues. Germline V CDR1 and CDR2: KGHSH, LQKENI. The CDR3 here is CASSKTGEGQPQHF. The CDR3 bases are TGTGCCAGCTCTAAGACAGGGGAGGGTCAGCCCCAGCATTTT. The variable domain in full, with the rest retrieved from reference TRBV18 and TRBJ1-5, is NAGVMQNPRHLVRRRGQEARLRCSPMKGHSHVYWYRQLPEEGLKFMVYLQKENIIDESGMPKERFSAEFPKEGPSILRIQQVVRGDSAAYFCASSKTGEGQPQHFGDGTRLSIL.

This clone appeared once. V gene TRBV24-1 combines with J gene TRBJ1-1; D is possibly TRBD1 (6 bases). Germline CDR1 is KGHDR and CDR2 is SFDVKD. The CDR3 contains 13 residues. Here the CDR3 reads CGEQGGMNTEAFF. CDR3 nucleotides: TGTGGGGAACAGGGTGGTATGAACACTGAAGCTTTCTTT.

V is TRBV9 and J is TRBJ2-3; D may be TRBD1 (7 bases). The germline V gene encodes CDR1 SGDLS and CDR2 YYNGEE. V lost 0 bases and J 4 bases, leaving 12 bases between the germline ends. This CDR3 has 15 residues. The CDR3 protein is CASSVAGGIADTQYF. CDR3 bases: TGTGCCAGCAGCGTAGCAGGGGGGATCGCAGATACGCAGTATTTT. Supplemented by reference TRBV9 and TRBJ2-3, the full variable domain reads DSGVTQTPKHLITATGQRVTLRCSPRSGDLSVYWYQQSLDQGLQFLIQYYNGEERAKGNILERFSAQQFPDLHSELNLSSLELGDSALYFCASSVAGGIADTQYFGPGTRLTVL.

V is TRBV19 and J is TRBJ1-1; no reliable D call. Trimming removed 4 bases at V and 3 bases at J, with 18 bases between. The length of the CDR3 is 16 residues. The germline V gene encodes CDR1 LNHDA and CDR2 SQIVND (reference sequence). The CDR3 loop reads CASSTPRARTYTEAFF. DNA of the CDR3: TGTGCCAGTAGTACCCCGAGGGCCAGGACTTACACTGAAGCTTTCTTT.

The V and J genes are TRBV5-1 and TRBJ1-1; TRBD1 aligns across 8 bases. The germline V gene has CDR1 SGHRS and CDR2 YFSETQ. Trimming took 4 bases from V and 3 from J; bases not matched to a gene: 8. CDR3 length: 15 residues. The CDR3 region is CASSVAGGEDTEAFF. In nucleotides, the CDR3 is TGCGCCAGCAGCGTGGCAGGGGGCGAGGACACTGAAGCTTTCTTT.

This clone has just one count. The chain uses TRBV4-1 and TRBJ2-1; D is uncertain. CDR3 size: 18 residues. Germline V gene sequence: CDR1 MGHRA, CDR2 YSYEKL. The V end was cut by 0 bases, the J end by 4 bases, with 19 bases between. CDR3 loop: CASSQEAPAAGTYNEQFF. The CDR3 DNA reads TGCGCCAGCAGCCAAGAGGCACCGGCGGCCGGTACATACAATGAGCAGTTCTTC.

This clone came up many times. The rearrangement links TRBV5-1 to TRBJ2-1, with TRBD2 as a possible D gene (6 bases). The CDR3 covers 18 residues. The germline V gene encodes CDR1 SGHRS and CDR2 YFSETQ. The ends were cut back, 0 bases at V and 0 bases at J, with 16 bases in the middle. CDR3 region: CASSLEPGARSSYNEQFF. The CDR3 DNA reads TGCGCCAGCAGCTTGGAACCGGGAGCTAGGAGCTCCTACAATGAGCAGTTCTTC.

The chain recombines TRBV5-4 with TRBJ2-7; TRBD2 agrees at 9 bases. J was trimmed by 3 bases and V by 1 base; bases with no gene match: 5. Looked up from germline, CDR1 is SGHNT and CDR2 is YYREEE (reference sequence). The CDR3 runs to 15 residues. CDR3 protein: CASSLSSGGGYEQYF. The CDR3 DNA reads TGTGCCAGCAGCTTGAGTAGCGGGGGTGGCTACGAGCAGTACTTC.

The chain couples TRBV7-2 to TRBJ2-1; 10 bases line up with TRBD2. Per germline, CDR1 SGHTA and CDR2 FQGNSA. Trimming at V came to 3 bases and at J to 7 bases, leaving 6 bases not matched to a gene. The CDR3 is 15 residues long. CDR3 protein: CASSLSGGAKNEQFF. The CDR3 DNA follows: TGTGCCAGCAGCTTGAGCGGGGGGGCCAAAAATGAGCAGTTCTTC.

The V call is TRBV5-1, the J call TRBJ1-1; D possibly corresponds to TRBD1 (5 bases). The CDR3 has 14 residues. The V gene lost 0 bases and the J gene lost 4 bases, with 10 bases spanning the gap. Germline CDR1 reads SGHRS; CDR2 reads YFSETQ. CDR3 residues: CASSLGGEVTEAFF. CDR3 DNA sequence: TGCGCCAGCAGCTTGGGAGGGGAGGTCACTGAAGCTTTCTTT.